This T cell receptor beta chain was identified during a study of a mutant IDH1 vaccine in newly diagnosed glioma. As for time point: week 11, during vaccination. Doses consisted of 300 ug of mutant IDH1 20-mer peptide each, paired with topical imiquimod. On this clone itself: What it binds is not known.

V dropped 1 base and J dropped 7 bases, with 12 bases sitting between them. This CDR3 contains 14 residues. The germline V gene has CDR1 SGHDT and CDR2 YYEEEE. Using immunoSEQ multiplex PCR, the repertoire was profiled, and TCRdb retains in-frame clones only, with some absent. This table holds around 66,000 clones, 75% to 85% found once. The genes are TRBV5-6 and TRBJ2-1; tentative D call: TRBD2 (7 bases). The sequenced sample was PBMCs, obtained from a glioma patient whose treatment included an IDH1 peptide vaccine. This TCR derives from a man in his fifties with glioma. CDR3 bases: TGTGCCAGCAGCTTGTGGGGGGGCGGAAATGAGCAGTTCTTC. It encodes CASSLWGGGNEQFF. Full variable domain (rest looked up from reference TRBV5-6 and TRBJ2-1): DAGVTQSPTHLIKTRGQQVTLRCSPKSGHDTVSWYQQALGQGPQFIFQYYEEEERQRGNFPDRFSGHQFPNYSSELNVNALLLGDSALYLCASSLWGGGNEQFFGPGTRLTVL.